Shown below are 22 T cell receptor beta chains from a single sample sequenced in a study of Graves' ophthalmopathy and Graves' hyperthyroidism. The authors amplified TCR beta CDR3 regions, and they did so from RNA transcripts for repertoire sequencing. Second-round multiplex PCR came after a first-round RT-PCR that employed HTBI primers. TCRdb fed the multiplex PCR reads into MiXCR, producing one record per CDR3 protein. The table lists about 660,000 distinct CDR3 sequences, about 38% of them singletons. Material for sequencing was peripheral blood. The origin of the receptors is an adult man with Graves' ophthalmopathy.

The chain is built from TRBV10-2 and TRBJ2-3; 13 bases map to TRBD2. Trimming cost V 6 bases and J 3 bases; bases outside gene matches: 3. The length of the CDR3 is 15 residues. The V gene's germline CDR1 is WSHSY and CDR2 SAAADI. The CDR3: CASRGTSGATDTQYF. For the CDR3, the DNA is TGCGCCAGCAGAGGGACTAGCGGGGCGACAGATACGCAGTATTTT.

The CDR3 protein is CATSGDGQGAGETQYF. DNA for the CDR3: TGTGCCACCAGTGGCGATGGACAGGGGGCGGGAGAGACCCAGTACTTC. The chain recombines TRBV24-1 with TRBJ2-5; 11 nucleotides line up with TRBD1. The germline CDR1 and CDR2 sequences are KGHDR and SFDVKD. CDR3 length: 16 amino acids. Losses at the gene ends were 5 bases for V and 4 bases for J; bases not matched to a gene: 8.

The chain has TRBV9 and TRBJ1-6; D remains ambiguous. The CDR3 runs to 16 residues. Germline CDR1 reads SGDLS; CDR2 reads YYNGEE. V was shortened by 5 bases and J by 2 bases, with 14 bases between the two germline ends. The CDR3 region is CASSLVRSPYNSPLHF. CDR3 sequence (DNA): TGTGCCAGCAGTTTAGTCAGAAGCCCCTATAATTCACCCCTCCACTTT.

The rearrangement uses TRBV7-2 and TRBJ2-2, with D perhaps matching TRBD1 or TRBD2 (5 bases each). Trimming left V 5 bases short and J 4 bases short, with 14 bases between. The CDR3 sequence is 15 residues long. From germline, CDR1 is SGHTA and CDR2 FQGNSA. CDR3 sequence: CASSEGTDATGELFF. CDR3 in DNA: TGTGCCAGCAGCGAGGGGACCGATGCCACCGGGGAGCTGTTTTTT.

The chain has TRBV10-3 and TRBJ2-7; TRBD2 aligns across 11 bases. V shed 4 bases, J shed 0 bases, and the junction held 5 bases outside the gene matches. Germline values: CDR1 ENHRY, CDR2 SYGVKD. The CDR3 contains 16 residues. The chain's CDR3 is CAISVGTSGSSYEQYF. CDR3 bases: TGTGCCATCAGTGTAGGGACTAGCGGAAGCTCCTACGAGCAGTACTTC.

This clonotype was picked up many times. The V gene is TRBV7-9, the J gene TRBJ2-7, with 7 bases lining up with TRBD1. This CDR3 spans 15 amino acids. Per the germline V gene, CDR1 is SEHNR and CDR2 is FQNEAQ (reference sequence). Unmatched junction bases numbered 8, after V lost 4 bases and J lost 2 bases. CDR3 DNA sequence: TGTGCCAGCAGCTCCCTCCGGGACAGACCCTACGAGCAGTACTTC. Translation gives CASSSLRDRPYEQYF.

V gene TRBV25-1 combines with J gene TRBJ1-2; D uncertain. Deletions cut 1 base from V and 7 bases from J, with 10 bases between. CDR3 size: 13 residues. Germline V gene lookup returns CDR1 MGHDK and CDR2 SYGVNS. CDR3 DNA sequence: TGTGCCAGCAGTGAATTAGGCCGCGTTGGCTACACCTTC. This translates into CASSELGRVGYTF.

The chain carries TRBV10-3 and TRBJ2-7; 7 bases are a match to TRBD1. The CDR3 covers 15 residues. Germline V gives CDR1 ENHRY, CDR2 SYGVKD. The V and J ends lost 6 bases and 2 bases, in that order; junction bases with no gene match: 10. As DNA, the CDR3 is TGTGCCATCAGGTCCCGGACAGGAGCAACCTACGAGCAGTACTTC. Translating gives CAIRSRTGATYEQYF.

In its sample, this clonotype was seen many times. This chain links TRBV20-1 with TRBJ2-6; D may be TRBD2 (5 bases). The length of the CDR3 is 14 residues. Germline V gene lookup returns CDR1 DFQATT and CDR2 SNEGSKA (reference sequence). V lost 5 bases to trimming and J lost 1 base, with 9 bases between them. CDR3 coding DNA: TGCAGTGCTCCCGGGGTTTCTGGGGCCAACGTCCTGACTTTC. Residues: CSAPGVSGANVLTF.

This clonotype was seen repeatedly, ten times or more. The chain carries TRBV19 and TRBJ1-5; D uncertain. Trimming cost V 5 bases and J 6 bases, with 17 bases left between them. Germline V gene data show CDR1 as LNHDA and CDR2 as SQIVND (reference sequence). This CDR3 is 15 amino acids long. The CDR3 DNA reads TGTGCCAGTAGTGCAACGCCGGGTAATGGTCAGCCCCAGCATTTT. The encoded protein is CASSATPGNGQPQHF. The full variable domain, its missing parts supplied by reference TRBV19 and TRBJ1-5, is DGGITQSPKYLFRKEGQNVTLSCEQNLNHDAMYWYRQDPGQGLRLIYYSQIVNDFQKGDIAEGYSVSREKKESFPLTVTSAQKNPTAFYLCASSATPGNGQPQHFGDGTRLSIL.

The gene calls are TRBV20-1 and TRBJ1-1, with D unresolved. Germline V gene lookup returns CDR1 DFQATT and CDR2 SNEGSKA (reference sequence). The CDR3 spans 11 residues. V lost 5 bases, J lost 7 bases, and 11 bases lay in between. CDR3 residues: CSASPNFEAFF. The CDR3 nucleotides read TGCAGTGCTTCCCCTAACTTTGAAGCTTTCTTT.

Notes on this clonotype: In this CDR3 the conserved last residue, phenylalanine or tryptophan, is missing, so a read error is likely. The chain carries TRBV11-2 and TRBJ1-1, with D unclear. CDR1 and CDR2 (germline): SGHAT, FQNNGV. The CDR3 extends over 14 amino acids. The V gene lost 0 bases and the J gene lost 1 base, with 6 bases spanning the gap. In DNA, the CDR3 is TGTGCCAGCAGCTTAGACCCGGGGAACACTGAAGCTTTCCTT. It yields the protein CASSLDPGNTEAFL.

In its sample, this clonotype was seen once. The chain links TRBV29-1 to TRBJ2-5; 8 nucleotides line up with TRBD2. V trimming: 4 bases; J trimming: 2 bases; junction bases outside the gene matches: 6. The CDR3 loop spans 14 amino acids. CDR1 is SQVTM, CDR2 ANQGSEA, per germline. The CDR3 reads CSVAREGWQETQYF. Here the CDR3 DNA reads TGCAGCGTTGCCCGGGAGGGTTGGCAAGAGACCCAGTACTTC.

At least ten counts were recorded for this clonotype. The chain employs TRBV24-1 and TRBJ1-5, with unresolved D. V was trimmed by 5 bases and J by 2 bases, leaving 9 bases between them. CDR1 is KGHDR and CDR2 is SFDVKD in the germline V gene. The CDR3 extends over 14 amino acids. The CDR3 reads CATSAHSGNQPQHF. The CDR3 DNA follows: TGTGCCACCAGTGCACACTCGGGCAATCAGCCCCAGCATTTT.

At least ten counts were recorded for this clonotype. The J gene is TRBJ1-1, the V gene TRBV7-2; the D gene is possibly TRBD1 (5 bases). The CDR3 length is 15 residues. The germline V gene has CDR1 SGHTA and CDR2 FQGNSA. The V gene lost 3 bases and the J gene lost 4 bases, with 15 bases spanning the gap. CDR3 in amino acids: CASSLGRDRGTEAFF. The CDR3 bases are TGTGCCAGCAGCTTGGGCAGGGATCGAGGCACTGAAGCTTTCTTT.

The table lists this clonotype with many counts. This chain joins TRBV4-2 and TRBJ1-1; D is uncertain. The V and J ends lost 1 base and 11 bases respectively, with 8 bases between them. From germline, CDR1 is LGHNA and CDR2 YNFKEQ. The CDR3 sequence is 11 residues long. This chain's CDR3 is CASSQAGRAFF. CDR3 coding DNA: TGTGCCAGCAGCCAAGCTGGGAGGGCTTTCTTT.

The chain carries TRBV13 and TRBJ2-2; 9 bases line up with TRBD2. Germline trimming cut 1 base from V and 4 bases from J; bases unmatched to any gene: 7. The CDR3 is made up of 17 amino acids. Per the germline V gene, CDR1 is PRHDT and CDR2 is FYEKMQ (reference sequence). In DNA form, the CDR3 reads TGTGCCAGCAGCTTAGAAGGGCGGGGGGGCCGCACCGGGGAGCTGTTTTTT. Residues: CASSLEGRGGRTGELFF.

At least ten counts were recorded for this clonotype. The chain couples TRBV5-1 to TRBJ2-7, with 8 bases that match TRBD1. The germline V gene has CDR1 SGHRS and CDR2 YFSETQ. The CDR3 is 14 residues long. The V gene end was trimmed by 5 bases and the J gene end by 3 bases; junction bases not matched to a gene: 7. The CDR3 DNA reads as TGCGCCAGCAGACCCGGACAGGGTGTCTACGAGCAGTACTTC. The encoded protein is CASRPGQGVYEQYF.

On this clonotype: It may be a read error: a sequence one base away is much more abundant. The J gene is TRBJ2-7, the V gene TRBV13, with 12 bases identical to TRBD2. CDR3 size: 14 residues. CDR1 PRHDT and CDR2 FYEKMQ come from the germline V gene (reference sequence). DNA of the CDR3: TGCGCCAGCAGCCCAGGACTAGCGGGGAAGGAGCAGTGCTTC. Amino acids: CASSPGLAGKEQCF.

This clonotype was observed many times. CDR3 sequence (DNA): TGTGCCAGTAGTTCGCGGGACTGGGGTTTCTCTGGGGCCAACGTCCTGACTTTC. Protein product: CASSSRDWGFSGANVLTF. The J gene is TRBJ2-6, the V gene TRBV19; D possibly corresponds to TRBD2 (6 bases). This CDR3 spans 18 amino acids. CDR1 is LNHDA, CDR2 SQIVND, per germline (reference sequence). V lost 5 bases and J 0 bases, leaving 17 bases between the germline ends.

This clonotype was picked up a small number of times. This sequence may be a read error, since a much larger clone differs from it by one base. This chain uses TRBV15 with TRBJ2-5; 13 bases are a match to TRBD2. This CDR3 is 17 amino acids long. Germline assignment: CDR1 LNHNV and CDR2 YYDKDF (reference sequence). As DNA, the CDR3 is TGTGCCACCAGCAGAGAACTAGCGGGGGGGGGCGAAGAGATCCAGTACTTC. Translation gives CATSRELAGGGEEIQYF.

The V and J genes are TRBV6-6 and TRBJ2-2; 7 bases fit TRBD2. Trimming took 6 bases from V and 7 from J; bases not matched to a gene: 5. Germline values: CDR1 MNHNY, CDR2 SVGAGI (reference sequence). The CDR3 has 13 residues. The chain's CDR3 is CASSSQRGGELFF. Here the CDR3 DNA reads TGTGCCAGCAGCTCACAGCGGGGCGGGGAGCTGTTTTTT.